The rows below give T cell receptor beta chains drawn from one sample of a study of T cells after posttransplantation cyclophosphamide. Method: immunoSEQ multiplex PCR; TCRdb's copy keeps in-frame clones and lacks some. The sample includes more than 2,500 clones, none of them occurring once. This material consisted of PBMCs, taken after allogeneic stem cell transplant with posttransplant cyclophosphamide. All receptors derive from an older female patient who received an allogeneic stem cell transplant from a related donor and was CMV-positive. The graft donor may have given rise to some T cells. The CDR3 runs from the conserved cysteine through the conserved F or W. Fields, in order: V gene, clone size, J gene, CDR3 protein. Not every row has a clone size; where given, it reads once, few, many or a size class.

v_gene: TRBV5-1
abundance: medium-sized
j_gene: TRBJ1-3
CDR3aa: CASSEDRGTLSGNTIYF

v_gene: TRBV7-2
abundance: many
j_gene: TRBJ2-1
CDR3aa: CASIGTYGSGEQFF

v_gene: TRBV7-3
abundance: large
j_gene: TRBJ2-1
CDR3aa: CASSSLAGYNNEQFF

v_gene: TRBV6-5
abundance: many
j_gene: TRBJ2-7
CDR3aa: CASSYSGASYEQYF

v_gene: TRBV12-3/TRBV12-4
abundance: many
j_gene: TRBJ2-3
CDR3aa: CASSLRRGAFLSTDTQYF

v_gene: TRBV6-2/TRBV6-3
abundance: many
j_gene: TRBJ2-2
CDR3aa: CASSYWIAGATGELFF

v_gene: TRBV30
abundance: NA
j_gene: TRBJ2-5
CDR3aa: CAWTQAAETQYF

v_gene: TRBV7-9
abundance: many
j_gene: TRBJ2-3
CDR3aa: CASSSSATTSTDTQYF

v_gene: TRBV10-3
abundance: many
j_gene: TRBJ1-5
CDR3aa: CAISETGYNQPQHF

v_gene: TRBV5-1
abundance: many
j_gene: TRBJ1-1
CDR3aa: CASSLVVGGAGTEAFF

v_gene: TRBV27
abundance: NA
j_gene: TRBJ2-7
CDR3aa: CASSYRDRGLLFSYEQYF

v_gene: TRBV5-1
abundance: NA
j_gene: TRBJ2-7
CDR3aa: CASSSTPADRGDEQYF

v_gene: TRBV19
abundance: many
j_gene: TRBJ1-1
CDR3aa: CASSTQGKTEAFF

v_gene: TRBV27
abundance: many
j_gene: TRBJ1-2
CDR3aa: CASSRTGGPYGYTF

v_gene: TRBV6-2/TRBV6-3
abundance: large
j_gene: TRBJ1-5
CDR3aa: CASSYSRGKGDQPQHF

v_gene: TRBV5-1
abundance: many
j_gene: TRBJ2-7
CDR3aa: CASSLGTGMAEQYF

v_gene: TRBV6-2/TRBV6-3
abundance: many
j_gene: TRBJ1-6
CDR3aa: CASSWGRANSPLHF

v_gene: TRBV6-1
abundance: few
j_gene: TRBJ2-3
CDR3aa: CANRVSTSTDTQYF

v_gene: TRBV24-1
abundance: many
j_gene: TRBJ2-7
CDR3aa: CATSDLADRVLEYEQYF

v_gene: TRBV18
abundance: many
j_gene: TRBJ1-5
CDR3aa: CASSPPQAYNQPQHF

v_gene: TRBV30
abundance: few
j_gene: TRBJ2-5
CDR3aa: CAWSLTVETQYF

v_gene: TRBV6-5
abundance: many
j_gene: TRBJ2-4
CDR3aa: CASSSQSGRVNIQYF

v_gene: TRBV28
abundance: many
j_gene: TRBJ2-1
CDR3aa: CASKIRTSGRVNEQFF

v_gene: TRBV6-1
abundance: many
j_gene: TRBJ1-2
CDR3aa: CASPPGSNGYGYTF

v_gene: TRBV20-1
abundance: NA
j_gene: TRBJ1-5
CDR3aa: CSARAGGRGHF

v_gene: TRBV6-2/TRBV6-3
abundance: NA
j_gene: TRBJ2-3
CDR3aa: CASSAWSGAYTDTQYF

v_gene: TRBV6-2/TRBV6-3
abundance: medium-sized
j_gene: TRBJ2-2
CDR3aa: CASRSSGNTGELFF

v_gene: TRBV7-2
abundance: many
j_gene: TRBJ1-3
CDR3aa: CASSDRGGNTIYF

v_gene: TRBV5-4
abundance: medium-sized
j_gene: TRBJ2-6
CDR3aa: CASSFPRGAPEVGANVLTF

v_gene: TRBV18
abundance: NA
j_gene: TRBJ1-5
CDR3aa: CASSQQGNQPQHF

v_gene: TRBV11-2
abundance: many
j_gene: TRBJ1-2
CDR3aa: CASRPTELSYGYTF

v_gene: TRBV6-6
abundance: many
j_gene: TRBJ1-2
CDR3aa: CASSNYGYTF

v_gene: TRBV6-1
abundance: NA
j_gene: TRBJ1-2
CDR3aa: CASRDTGGNYGYTF

v_gene: TRBV12-3/TRBV12-4
abundance: many
j_gene: TRBJ2-1
CDR3aa: CASSLVSGAYNEQFF

v_gene: TRBV27
abundance: many
j_gene: TRBJ2-5
CDR3aa: CASSSNRGWAQYF

v_gene: TRBV27
abundance: many
j_gene: TRBJ2-7
CDR3aa: CASSFRGGFYEQYF

v_gene: TRBV19
abundance: many
j_gene: TRBJ2-1
CDR3aa: CASRPRLAGGNNEQFF

v_gene: TRBV6-2/TRBV6-3
abundance: many
j_gene: TRBJ2-7
CDR3aa: CASSYSFFVGLAAPFSYEQYF

v_gene: TRBV11-2
abundance: medium-sized
j_gene: TRBJ2-2
CDR3aa: CASSLVASSRTGELFF

v_gene: TRBV5-4
abundance: many
j_gene: TRBJ2-5
CDR3aa: CASSPTSGGAPETQYF

v_gene: TRBV19
abundance: many
j_gene: TRBJ1-5
CDR3aa: CASSIGQGAQSQHF

v_gene: TRBV28
abundance: many
j_gene: TRBJ1-5
CDR3aa: CASSSPTGPQHF

v_gene: TRBV30
abundance: NA
j_gene: TRBJ2-1
CDR3aa: CAWSGLAGAGNEQFF

v_gene: TRBV6-5
abundance: many
j_gene: TRBJ2-7
CDR3aa: CASSYYGTFYEQYF